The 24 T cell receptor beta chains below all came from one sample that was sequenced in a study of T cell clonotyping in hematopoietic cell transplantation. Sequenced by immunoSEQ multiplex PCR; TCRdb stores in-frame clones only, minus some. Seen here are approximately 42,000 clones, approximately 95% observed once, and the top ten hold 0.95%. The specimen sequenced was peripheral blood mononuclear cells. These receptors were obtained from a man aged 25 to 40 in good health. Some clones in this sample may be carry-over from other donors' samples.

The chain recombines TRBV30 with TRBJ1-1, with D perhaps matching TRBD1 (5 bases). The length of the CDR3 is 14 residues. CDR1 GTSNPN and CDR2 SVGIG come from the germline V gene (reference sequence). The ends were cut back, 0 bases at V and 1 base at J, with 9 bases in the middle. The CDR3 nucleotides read TGTGCCTGGAGTGTGGGGGTTGCGAACACTGAAGCTTTCTTT. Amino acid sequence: CAWSVGVANTEAFF.

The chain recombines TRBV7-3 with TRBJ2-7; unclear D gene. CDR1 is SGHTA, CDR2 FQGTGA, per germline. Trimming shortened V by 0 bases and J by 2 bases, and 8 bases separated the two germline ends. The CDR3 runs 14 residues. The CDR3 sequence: CASSLTPGPYEQYF. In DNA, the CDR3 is TGTGCCAGCAGCTTAACCCCTGGTCCCTACGAGCAGTACTTC.

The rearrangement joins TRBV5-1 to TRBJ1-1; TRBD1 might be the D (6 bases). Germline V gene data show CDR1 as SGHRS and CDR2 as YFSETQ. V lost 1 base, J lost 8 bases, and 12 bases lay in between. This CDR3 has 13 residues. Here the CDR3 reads CASSLSGALEAFF. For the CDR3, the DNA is TGCGCCAGCAGCTTGTCAGGGGCCCTAGAAGCTTTCTTT.

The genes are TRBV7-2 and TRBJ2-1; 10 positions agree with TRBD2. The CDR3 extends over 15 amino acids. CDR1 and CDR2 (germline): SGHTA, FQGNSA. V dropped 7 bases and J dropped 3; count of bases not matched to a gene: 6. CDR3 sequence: CASTPTSGDYNEQFF. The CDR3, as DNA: TGTGCCAGCACTCCTACTAGCGGGGACTACAATGAGCAGTTCTTC.

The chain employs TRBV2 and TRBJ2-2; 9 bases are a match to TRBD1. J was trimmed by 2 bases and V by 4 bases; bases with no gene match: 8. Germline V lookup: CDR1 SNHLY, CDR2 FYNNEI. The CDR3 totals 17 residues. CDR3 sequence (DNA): TGTGCCAGCAGTGGGTCACAGGGGGCCCTTAACACCGGGGAGCTGTTTTTT. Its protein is CASSGSQGALNTGELFF.

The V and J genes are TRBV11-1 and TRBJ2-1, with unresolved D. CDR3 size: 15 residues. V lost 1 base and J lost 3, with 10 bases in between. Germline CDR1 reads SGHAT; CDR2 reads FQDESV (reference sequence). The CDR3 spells CASSLELQGYNEQFF. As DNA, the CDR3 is TGTGCCAGCAGCTTAGAACTACAAGGCTACAATGAGCAGTTCTTC.

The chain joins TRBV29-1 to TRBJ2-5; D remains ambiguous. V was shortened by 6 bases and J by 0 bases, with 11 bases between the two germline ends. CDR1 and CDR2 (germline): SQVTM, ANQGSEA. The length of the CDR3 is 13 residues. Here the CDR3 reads CSVRGRNQETQYF. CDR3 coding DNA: TGCAGCGTCCGTGGACGGAACCAAGAGACCCAGTACTTC.

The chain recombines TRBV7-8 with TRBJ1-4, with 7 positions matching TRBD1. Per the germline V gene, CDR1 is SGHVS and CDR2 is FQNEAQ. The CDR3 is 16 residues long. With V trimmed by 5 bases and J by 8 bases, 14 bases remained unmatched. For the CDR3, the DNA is TGTGCCAGCAGCCCCCACTTAGGGGACAGAAGGGAAAAACTGTTTTTT. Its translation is CASSPHLGDRREKLFF.

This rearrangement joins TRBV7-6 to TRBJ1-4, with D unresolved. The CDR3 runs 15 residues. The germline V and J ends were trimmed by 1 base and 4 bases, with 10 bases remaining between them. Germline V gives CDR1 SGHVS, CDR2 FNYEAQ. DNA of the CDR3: TGTGCCAGCAGCTTAGGACCTCAGGATAATGAAAAACTGTTTTTT. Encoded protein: CASSLGPQDNEKLFF.

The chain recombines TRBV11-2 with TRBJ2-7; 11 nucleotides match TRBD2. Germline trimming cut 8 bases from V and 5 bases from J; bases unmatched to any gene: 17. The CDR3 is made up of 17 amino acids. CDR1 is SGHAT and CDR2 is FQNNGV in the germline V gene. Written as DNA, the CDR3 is TGTGCCAGCGTCCCTAGCGGGAGGACGATGGTAGTGAACGAGCAGTACTTC. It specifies CASVPSGRTMVVNEQYF.

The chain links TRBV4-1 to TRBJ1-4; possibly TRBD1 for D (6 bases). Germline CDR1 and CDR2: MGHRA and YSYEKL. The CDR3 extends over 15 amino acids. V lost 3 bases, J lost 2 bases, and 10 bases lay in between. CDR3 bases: TGCGCCAGCAGCCAGTCAGGGGCCACTAATGAAAAACTGTTTTTT. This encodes CASSQSGATNEKLFF.

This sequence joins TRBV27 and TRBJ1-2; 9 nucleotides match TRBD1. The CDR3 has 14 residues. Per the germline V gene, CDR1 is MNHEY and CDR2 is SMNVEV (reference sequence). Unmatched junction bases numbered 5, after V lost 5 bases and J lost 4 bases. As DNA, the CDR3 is TGTGCCAGCAGTCTAAAGGGACAGGGCTATGGCTACACCTTC. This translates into CASSLKGQGYGYTF.

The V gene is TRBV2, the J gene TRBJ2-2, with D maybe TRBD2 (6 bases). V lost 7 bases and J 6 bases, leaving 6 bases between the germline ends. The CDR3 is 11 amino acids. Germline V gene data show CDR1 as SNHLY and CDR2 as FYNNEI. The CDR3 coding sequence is TGTGCCAGCACGGGGGCCGGGGAGCTGTTTTTT. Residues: CASTGAGELFF.

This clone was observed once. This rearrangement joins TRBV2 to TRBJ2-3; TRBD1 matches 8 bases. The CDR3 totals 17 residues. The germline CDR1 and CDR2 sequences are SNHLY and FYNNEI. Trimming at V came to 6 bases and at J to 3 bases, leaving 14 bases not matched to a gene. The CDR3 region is CASSLGQGIRQTDTQYF. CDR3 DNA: TGTGCCAGCAGCCTTGGACAGGGAATAAGACAGACAGATACGCAGTATTTT. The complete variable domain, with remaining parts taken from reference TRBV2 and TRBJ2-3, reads EPEVTQTPSHQVTQMGQEVILRCVPISNHLYFYWYRQILGQKVEFLVSFYNNEISEKSEIFDDQFSVERPDGSNFTLKIRSTKLEDSAMYFCASSLGQGIRQTDTQYFGPGTRLTVL.

CDR3 sequence reads: CASSRGDVSNQPQHF. For the CDR3, the DNA is TGTGCCAGTAGTAGAGGGGACGTCAGCAATCAGCCCCAGCATTTT. The chain combines TRBV19 with TRBJ1-5, with TRBD1 as a possible D gene (5 bases). Trimming removed 4 bases at V and 1 base at J, with 11 bases between. This CDR3 is built from 15 residues. Germline V gene sequence: CDR1 LNHDA, CDR2 SQIVND (reference sequence).

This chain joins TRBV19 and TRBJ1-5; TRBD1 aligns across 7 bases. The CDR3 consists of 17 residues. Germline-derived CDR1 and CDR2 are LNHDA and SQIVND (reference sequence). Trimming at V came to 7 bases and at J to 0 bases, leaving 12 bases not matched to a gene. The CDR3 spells CASKLGTAGHSNQPQHF. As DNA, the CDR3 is TGTGCCAGTAAGCTCGGGACAGCAGGACATAGCAATCAGCCCCAGCATTTT.

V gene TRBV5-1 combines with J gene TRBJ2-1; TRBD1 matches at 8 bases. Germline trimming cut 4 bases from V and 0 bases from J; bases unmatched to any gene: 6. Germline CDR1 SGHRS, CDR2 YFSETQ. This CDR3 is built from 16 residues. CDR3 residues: CASSKNRGSSYNEQFF. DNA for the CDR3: TGCGCCAGCAGCAAAAACAGGGGGAGCTCCTACAATGAGCAGTTCTTC.

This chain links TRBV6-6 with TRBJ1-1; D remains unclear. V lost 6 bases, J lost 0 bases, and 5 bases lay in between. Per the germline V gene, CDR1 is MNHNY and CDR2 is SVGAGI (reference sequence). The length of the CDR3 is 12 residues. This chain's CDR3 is CASRAVNTEAFF. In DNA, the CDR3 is TGTGCCAGCAGGGCCGTGAACACTGAAGCTTTCTTT.

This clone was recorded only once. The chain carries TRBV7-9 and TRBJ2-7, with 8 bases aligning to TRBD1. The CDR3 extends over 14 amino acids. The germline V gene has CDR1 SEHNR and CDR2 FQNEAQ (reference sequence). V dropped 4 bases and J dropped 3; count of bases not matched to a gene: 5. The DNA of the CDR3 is TGTGCCAGCAGCTCACTGGACAGGGTCTACGAGCAGTACTTC. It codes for CASSSLDRVYEQYF.

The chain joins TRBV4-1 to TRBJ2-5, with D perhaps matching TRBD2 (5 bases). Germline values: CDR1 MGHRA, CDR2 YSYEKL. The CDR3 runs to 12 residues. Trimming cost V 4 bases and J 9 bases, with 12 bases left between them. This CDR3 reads CASSLDGVAQYF. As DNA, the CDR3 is TGCGCCAGCAGCCTTGACGGGGTGGCCCAGTACTTC.

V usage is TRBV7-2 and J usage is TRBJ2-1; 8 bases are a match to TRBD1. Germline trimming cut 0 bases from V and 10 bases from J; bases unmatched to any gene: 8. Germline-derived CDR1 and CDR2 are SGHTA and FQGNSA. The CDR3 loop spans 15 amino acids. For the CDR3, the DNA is TGTGCCAGCAGCTTAGCGGTCCAGGGGGCAGGGGAGCAGTTCTTC. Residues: CASSLAVQGAGEQFF.

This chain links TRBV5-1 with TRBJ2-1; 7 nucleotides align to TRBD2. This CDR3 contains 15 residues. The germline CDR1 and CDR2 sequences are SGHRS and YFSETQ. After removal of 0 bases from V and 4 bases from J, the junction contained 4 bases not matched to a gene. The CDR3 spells CASSLGRGVYNEQFF. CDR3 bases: TGCGCCAGCAGCTTGGGTCGGGGGGTATACAATGAGCAGTTCTTC.

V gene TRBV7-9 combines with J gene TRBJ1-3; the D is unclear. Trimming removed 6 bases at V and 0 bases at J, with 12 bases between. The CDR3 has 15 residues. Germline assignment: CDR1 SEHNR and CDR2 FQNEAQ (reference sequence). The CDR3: CASRARKGSGNTIYF. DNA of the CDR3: TGTGCCAGCAGGGCCCGAAAGGGCTCTGGAAACACCATATATTTT. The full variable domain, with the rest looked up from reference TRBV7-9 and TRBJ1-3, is DTGVSQNPRHKITKRGQNVTFRCDPISEHNRLYWYRQTLGQGPEFLTYFQNEAQLEKSRLLSDRFSAERPKGSFSTLEIQRTEQGDSAMYLCASRARKGSGNTIYFGEGSWLTVV.

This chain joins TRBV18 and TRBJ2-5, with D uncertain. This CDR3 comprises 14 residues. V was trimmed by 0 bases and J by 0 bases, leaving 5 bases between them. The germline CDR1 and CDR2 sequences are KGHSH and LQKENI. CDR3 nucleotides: TGTGCCAGCTCACCACCCTCGTACCAAGAGACCCAGTACTTC. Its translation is CASSPPSYQETQYF.